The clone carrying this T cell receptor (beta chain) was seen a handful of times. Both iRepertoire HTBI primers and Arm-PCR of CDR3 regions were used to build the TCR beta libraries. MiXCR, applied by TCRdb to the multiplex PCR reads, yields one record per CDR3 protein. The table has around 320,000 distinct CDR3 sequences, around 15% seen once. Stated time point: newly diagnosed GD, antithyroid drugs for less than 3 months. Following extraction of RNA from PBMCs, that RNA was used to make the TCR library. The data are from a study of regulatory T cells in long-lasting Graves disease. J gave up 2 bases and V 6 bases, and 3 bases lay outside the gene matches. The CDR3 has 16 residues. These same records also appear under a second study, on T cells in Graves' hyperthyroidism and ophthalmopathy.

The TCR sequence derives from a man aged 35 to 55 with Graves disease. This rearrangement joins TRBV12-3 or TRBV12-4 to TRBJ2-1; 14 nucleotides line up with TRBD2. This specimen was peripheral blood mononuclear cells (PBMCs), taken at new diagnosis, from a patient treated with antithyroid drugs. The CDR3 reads CASRTSGGAPYNEQFF. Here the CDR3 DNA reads TGTGCCAGCAGGACTAGCGGGGGGGCCCCCTACAATGAGCAGTTCTTC.